Listed below are T cell receptor beta chains from one sample, sequenced in a study of cytomegalovirus exposure and HLA in healthy donors. The repertoire was sequenced with immunoSEQ multiplex PCR; TCRdb's copy has only in-frame clones and lacks some. The repertoire consists of around 130,000 clones, with over 75% occurring once and the leading ten covering around 5%. What was sequenced was PBMCs. Receptor source: a man younger than 40 in good health and CMV-seronegative. The CDR3 runs from the conserved cysteine through the conserved F or W. D genes are given only for firm matches. Clone size, where shown, is once, few, many, or a class for clones that have expanded.

TRBJ2-6 | TRBD1 | once | TRBV7-7 | CASSPLPGQGTSGANVLTF | TGTGCTAGCAGCCCTCTTCCGGGACAGGGAACTTCTGGGGCCAACGTCCTGACTTTC
TRBJ1-2 | TRBD1 | - | TRBV23-1 | CASLNPGQVSGYTF | TGCGCCAGTTTGAACCCGGGACAGGTTTCTGGCTACACCTTC
TRBJ1-6 | TRBD1 | - | TRBV6-5 | CASSYGQGVSPLHF | TGTGCCAGCAGTTACGGACAGGGCGTTTCACCCCTCCACTTT
TRBJ2-3 | TRBD2 | - | TRBV2 | CASSESGKGTDTQYF | TGTGCCAGCAGTGAGAGCGGGAAGGGCACAGATACGCAGTATTTT
TRBJ2-1 | TRBD2 | - | TRBV27 | CASSLSGLAVYNEQFF | TGTGCCAGCAGTTTGTCGGGACTAGCGGTCTACAATGAGCAGTTCTTC
TRBJ2-3 | TRBD2 | - | TRBV14 | CASSFRLAGVTDTQYF | TGTGCCAGCAGCTTTCGACTAGCGGGGGTCACAGATACGCAGTATTTT
TRBJ1-1 | TRBD1 | - | TRBV5-4 | CASSVIPRDSVEAFF | TGTGCCAGCAGCGTCATACCCCGGGACAGTGTTGAAGCTTTCTTT
TRBJ2-7 | TRBD2 | - | TRBV4-2 | CASSQPSGSYEQYF | TGTGCCAGCAGCCAGCCTAGCGGCTCCTACGAGCAGTACTTC
TRBJ2-7 | TRBD1 | - | TRBV18 | CASSPGQGLFYEQYF | TGTGCCAGCTCACCCGGACAGGGGTTATTCTACGAGCAGTACTTC
TRBJ2-7 | - | once | TRBV7-2 | CASSLGAGPYTYEQYF | TGTGCCAGCAGCTTAGGAGCAGGGCCCTACACCTACGAGCAGTACTTC
TRBJ1-3 | - | - | TRBV7-9 | CASSLNSGNTIYF | TGTGCCAGCAGCTTAAACAGCGGAAACACCATATATTTT
TRBJ2-4 | - | - | TRBV28 | CASSRGGAAKNIQYF | TGTGCCAGCAGCCGGGGCGGGGCGGCCAAAAACATTCAGTACTTC
TRBJ1-1 | - | few | TRBV6-4 | CASSDREETEAFF | TGTGCCAGCAGTGATCGGGAGGAAACTGAAGCTTTCTTT
TRBJ2-3 | TRBD2 | - | TRBV5-4 | CASSFLSGGATDTQYF | TGTGCCAGCAGCTTTCTTAGCGGGGGAGCCACGGATACGCAGTATTTT
TRBJ2-7 | - | once | TRBV29-1 | CSVGTRNYEQYF | TGCAGCGTTGGGACACGGAACTACGAGCAGTACTTC
TRBJ2-7 | - | - | TRBV28 | CASSLGGAGYEQYF | TGTGCCAGCAGTTTAGGAGGGGCCGGCTACGAGCAGTACTTC
TRBJ2-3 | TRBD1 | - | TRBV6-6 | CASSGTGVERTDTQYF | TGTGCCAGCAGTGGAACAGGGGTGGAGAGGACAGATACGCAGTATTTT
TRBJ1-4 | TRBD1 | few | TRBV18 | CASSQRQGRDEKLFF | TGTGCCAGCTCACAACGACAGGGACGGGATGAAAAACTGTTTTTT
TRBJ2-5 | TRBD1 | - | TRBV19 | CATSTGGPETQYF | TGTGCCACCTCCACAGGGGGGCCAGAGACCCAGTACTTC
TRBJ2-2 | TRBD2 | - | TRBV27 | CASRPLGTSLGGELFF | TGTGCCAGCAGGCCCCTTGGGACTAGCTTAGGCGGGGAGCTGTTTTTT
TRBJ2-7 | TRBD2 | once | TRBV27 | CASKIGTSGGDSYEQYF | TGTGCCAGCAAGATCGGGACTAGCGGGGGTGACTCCTACGAGCAGTACTTC
TRBJ2-3 | - | - | TRBV9 | CASSQTSTDTQYF | TGTGCCAGCAGCCAGACTAGCACAGATACGCAGTATTTT
TRBJ1-2 | TRBD1 | - | TRBV5-1 | CASSLGGQGAYTF | TGCGCCAGCAGCTTGGGGGGACAGGGTGCCTACACCTTC
TRBJ1-4 | - | - | TRBV2 | CTSGSSDRPNEKLFF | TGTACCAGCGGGTCTTCCGACAGACCTAATGAAAAACTGTTTTTT
TRBJ2-7 | - | - | TRBV29-1 | CSASQESSYEQYF | TGCAGCGCCTCACAGGAAAGCTCCTACGAGCAGTACTTC
TRBJ2-3 | TRBD2 | - | TRBV2 | CASSTGTSGRSSTQYF | TGTGCCAGCAGTACCGGGACTAGCGGGAGGAGTAGTACGCAGTATTTT
TRBJ1-4 | - | once | TRBV4-3 | CASSQRPTSTATNEKLFF | TGCGCCAGCAGCCAAAGACCGACTTCGACAGCAACTAATGAAAAACTGTTTTTT
TRBJ1-1 | TRBD1 | few | TRBV6-5 | CASRARDRGEAFF | TGTGCCAGCAGAGCCCGGGACAGGGGAGAAGCTTTCTTT
TRBJ2-7 | - | - | TRBV6-5 | CASSLSLSNSYEQYF | TGTGCCAGCAGTTTGTCGCTGAGCAACTCCTACGAGCAGTACTTC
TRBJ2-7 | TRBD2 | few | TRBV5-1 | CASSFTSGSYEQYF | TGCGCCAGCAGCTTTACTAGCGGGAGTTACGAGCAGTACTTC
TRBJ1-2 | TRBD1 | - | TRBV28 | CASSTGTGGHYGYTF | TGTGCCAGCAGTACAGGGACAGGGGGCCACTATGGCTACACCTTC
TRBJ2-7 | - | - | TRBV28 | CASSFSSDYEQYF | TGTGCCAGCAGTTTTAGCTCAGATTACGAGCAGTACTTC
TRBJ2-7 | - | - | TRBV7-9 | CASSDRSAYEQYF | TGTGCCAGCAGCGATCGGAGCGCCTACGAGCAGTACTTC
TRBJ1-2 | TRBD1 | - | TRBV6-6 | CASSYSGTGGVDGYTF | TGTGCCAGCAGTTACTCCGGGACAGGGGGAGTGGATGGCTACACCTTC